The 31 T cell receptor beta chains listed next were all sequenced from one sample in a study of tumor and adjacent non-tumor tissue in lung cancer. This sample's RNA came from whole unsorted tissue. Three rounds of nested PCR, following a modified ARM-PCR protocol, produced the TCRbeta library. TCRdb ran MiXCR on the multiplex PCR reads and lists one entry per CDR3 protein. The sample has under 100,000 distinct CDR3 sequences, roughly three fifths seen once. What was sequenced was lung tumor tissue. These receptors originate from a man aged 65 to 79 with non-small cell lung cancer.

The chain uses TRBV11-3 and TRBJ2-2, with TRBD2 matching over 7 bases. The CDR3 contains 14 residues. Trimming at V came to 3 bases and at J to 7 bases, leaving 5 bases not matched to a gene. CDR1 and CDR2 (germline): SGHNT, YENEEA. CDR3 nucleotides: TGTGCCAGCAGCTTGACTAGCACGGTCGGGGAGCTGTTTTTT. As protein: CASSLTSTVGELFF. Full variable domain (remainder filled in from reference TRBV11-3 and TRBJ2-2): EAGVVQSPRYKIIEKKQPVAFWCNPISGHNTLYWYLQNLGQGPELLIRYENEEAVDDSQLPKDRFSAERLKGVDSTLKIQPAELGDSAVYLCASSLTSTVGELFFGEGSRLTVL.

This clonotype was picked up one time. Possible read error: a much larger clone is one base away. Lacking the conserved final phenylalanine or tryptophan, this CDR3 likely reflects a read error. The chain joins TRBV20-1 to TRBJ2-1; D is unclear. V was clipped by 3 bases and J by 11 bases, with 11 bases between them. Germline assignment: CDR1 DFQATT and CDR2 SNEGSKA (reference sequence). CDR3 length: 11 amino acids. For the CDR3, the DNA is TGCAGTGCTAGCCATACCGGAAAGCAGTTCTTA. Residues: CSASHTGKQFL.

The chain carries TRBV21-1 and TRBJ1-2; the listed D gene, TRBD1, was not tested against the DNA. TRBV21-1 is a recognized pseudogene. The CDR3 consists of 16 residues. The CDR3 reads CASSKCGLGTPGGYTF. The CDR3 DNA reads TGTGCCAGCAGCAAATGCGGACTTGGGACACCAGGTGGCTACACCTTC.

Notes on this clonotype: Since no conserved phenylalanine or tryptophan closes the CDR3, a read error is the likely cause. The chain couples TRBV11-1 to TRBJ2-5; 9 bases match TRBD1. The germline V gene has CDR1 SGHAT and CDR2 FQDESV (reference sequence). This CDR3 has 15 amino acids. Here the CDR3 DNA reads TGTGTCAGCAGCCCCCGGGACAGGGTTCTTGAGACCCAGTACCTC. Translation: CVSSPRDRVLETQYL.

On this clonotype itself: The CDR3 does not close with the conserved phenylalanine or tryptophan, likely indicating a read error. This sequence joins TRBV6-1 and TRBJ1-2, with D uncertain. This CDR3 is 12 amino acids long. V shed 11 bases and J shed 6 bases, with 16 bases lying between them. Germline CDR1 reads MNHNS; CDR2 reads SASEGT. The CDR3 DNA reads TGTGCCGGGAGCCTGACGGGAAATGGCTACACCTCC. As protein: CAGSLTGNGYTS.

J is TRBJ1-3 and V is TRBV20-1; D is uncertain. This CDR3 spans 15 amino acids. Germline values: CDR1 DFQATT, CDR2 SNEGSKA (reference sequence). Trimming removed 3 bases at V and 3 bases at J, with 15 bases between. The CDR3 coding sequence is TGCAGTGCTAGCTCCCTCCTCAGAAGTGGAAACACCATATATTTT. It encodes CSASSLLRSGNTIYF.

This clonotype showed up many times. The rearrangement joins TRBV12-3 or TRBV12-4 to TRBJ2-2; D is ambiguous. Trimming pared 5 bases from V and 8 bases from J, leaving 9 bases between. This CDR3 has 12 amino acids. The CDR3 region has the DNA TGTGCCAGCAGTCGAGATAAAGGGGAGCTGTTTTTT. Translation gives CASSRDKGELFF.

V gene TRBV20-1 combines with J gene TRBJ2-2; maybe TRBD2 (7 bases). The CDR3 totals 14 residues. V lost 8 bases to trimming and J lost 6 bases, with 19 bases between them. Germline V CDR1 and CDR2: DFQATT, SNEGSKA (reference sequence). CDR3 in amino acids: CSPKGLGGAGELFF. CDR3 in DNA: TGCAGTCCAAAAGGACTAGGGGGAGCCGGGGAGCTGTTTTTT.

On this clonotype: The missing conserved phenylalanine or tryptophan at the end of this CDR3 makes a read error likely. The DNA is left out, because the CDR3 cannot be placed on it with certainty; the CDR3 is given as TCRdb lists it. V is TRBV6-5 and J is TRBJ1-1. The V gene's germline CDR1 is MNHEY and CDR2 SVGAGI. Including both end residues, the CDR3 is 14 amino acids long. The CDR3 loop is CASSYSMRNTEVFS.

The J gene is TRBJ2-3, the V gene TRBV11-3, with 11 positions matching TRBD2. The CDR3 totals 15 residues. After removal of 5 bases from V and 14 bases from J, the junction contained 15 bases not matched to a gene. Per the germline V gene, CDR1 is SGHNT and CDR2 is YENEEA. The CDR3 sequence is CASSLLAGGTDTRYF. DNA for the CDR3: TGTGCCAGCAGCCTTCTAGCGGGGGGCACAGATACACGGTATTTT.

As for this clonotype: An end of the junction does not agree with germline; a read error may underlie this. The chain has TRBV29-1 and TRBJ2-2; the D gene is possibly TRBD2 (5 bases). CDR1 is SQVTM and CDR2 is ANQGSEA in the germline V gene. The CDR3 is 13 amino acids. The DNA for the CDR3 is TGCAGTGTTGATGTGAAGAACACCGGGAAGCTGTCTTTT. Translated: CSVDVKNTGKLSF.

This clonotype has just a few counts. Germline and junction disagree at one end, which may indicate a read error. The rearrangement links TRBV5-4 to TRBJ2-5; D possibly corresponds to TRBD2 (7 bases). Germline V gene sequence: CDR1 SGHNT, CDR2 YYREEE (reference sequence). The CDR3 totals 15 residues. The CDR3 DNA reads as TGTGCCAGCAGTCGAGGGTACAGGGAGGGAGAGGCCCAGTACTTC. It codes for CASSRGYREGEAQYF.

Concerning this clonotype itself: One end of the junction varies from germline; a read error may be responsible. The V call is TRBV11-2, the J call TRBJ2-7; D is unresolved. The V gene's germline CDR1 is SGHAT and CDR2 FQNNGV. The CDR3 contains 12 residues. The CDR3 loop reads CTSSLGVYEQYF. The CDR3 DNA reads as TGTACCAGTAGCTTAGGTGTCTACGAGCAGTACTTC.

The CDR3 reads CASSRDRGSWTDGPQHF. In nucleotides, the CDR3 is TGTGCCAGCAGCCGGGACAGGGGGAGTTGGACGGACGGACCCCAGCATTTT. The chain couples TRBV4-2 to TRBJ1-5; 11 positions match TRBD1. The length of the CDR3 is 17 residues. Losses at the gene ends were 4 bases for V and 10 bases for J; bases not matched to a gene: 15. Germline V gene lookup returns CDR1 LGHNA and CDR2 YNFKEQ.

Notes on this clonotype: This may come from a read error, since a much larger clone is one base off. The J gene is TRBJ2-5, the V gene TRBV7-8; possible D gene TRBD1, 5 bases. Germline assignment: CDR1 SGHVS and CDR2 FQNEAQ. This CDR3 region has 14 residues. CDR3 sequence (DNA): TGTGCCAACAGCTTATCAGGGATGTCGGAGACCCAGTACTTC. It is translated as CANSLSGMSETQYF.

Comment on this clonotype: A junction boundary mismatches the germline segment, possibly from a read error. V usage is TRBV11-3 and J usage is TRBJ2-2; D uncertain. CDR3 size: 14 residues. CDR1 SGHNT and CDR2 YENEEA come from the germline V gene. The CDR3 nucleotides are TGTGCCAGCAGCCAACAAGGGAACACCGTGGAGCTGTTTTTT. This gives the protein CASSQQGNTVELFF.

As regards this clonotype: A much bigger clone sits one base away, suggesting this may be a read error. The chain links TRBV28 to TRBJ2-5; D gene unclear. Germline V lookup: CDR1 MDHEN, CDR2 SYDVKM. CDR3 size: 14 residues. In DNA form, the CDR3 reads TGTACCAGCAGCCACGTAAACCAAAGAGAGACCCAGTACTTC. Protein sequence: CTSSHVNQRETQYF.

This clonotype showed up just a few times. The chain has TRBV20-1 and TRBJ2-1; either TRBD1 or TRBD2 may supply D (6 bases each). The germline V and J ends were trimmed by 6 bases and 0 bases, with 12 bases remaining between them. CDR3 length equals 14 residues. Germline-derived CDR1 and CDR2 are DFQATT and SNEGSKA (reference sequence). In nucleotides, the CDR3 is TGCAGTGCCAGCCGGGGGCACTCCTACAATGAGCAGTTCTTC. Translating it yields CSASRGHSYNEQFF.

There are many counts of this clonotype. The chain combines TRBV5-4 with TRBJ2-7; D is undetermined. V was shortened by 3 bases and J by 0 bases, with 19 bases between the two germline ends. The CDR3 totals 17 residues. The germline CDR1 and CDR2 sequences are SGHNT and YYREEE (reference sequence). The CDR3 DNA is TGTGCCAGCAGCTACCCAGATCAAGGGCCTCTCTCCTACGAGCAGTACTTC. Residues: CASSYPDQGPLSYEQYF.

The rearrangement joins TRBV6-5 to TRBJ1-5; D remains ambiguous. Germline CDR1 MNHEY, CDR2 SVGAGI. Trimming left V 7 bases short and J 0 bases short, with 25 bases between. The CDR3 runs to 19 residues. The CDR3 DNA follows: TGTGCCAGCACAGAAAGGCCGCCCGGGCAGACTCATAGCAATCAGCCCCAGCATTTT. As protein: CASTERPPGQTHSNQPQHF.

This clonotype was counted at least ten times. J is TRBJ2-2 and V is TRBV13; D unresolved. The CDR3 consists of 12 residues. Germline V lookup: CDR1 PRHDT, CDR2 FYEKMQ (reference sequence). Trimming pared 5 bases from V and 4 bases from J, leaving 5 bases between. CDR3 sequence (DNA): TGTGCCAGCAGCCACTTCACCGGGGAGCTGTTTTTT. Its protein product is CASSHFTGELFF.

Details on this clonotype: A much bigger clone sits one base away, suggesting this may be a read error. The chain is built from TRBV6-2 or TRBV6-3 and TRBJ2-3; no clear D. Between the trimmed V and J ends, which lost 6 bases and 5 bases, there was a span of 18 bases. The V gene's germline CDR1 is MNHEY and CDR2 SVGEGT. CDR3 size: 15 residues. For the CDR3, the DNA is TGTGCCAGCAGGTCACACAGCCTGGGTGGAGATACGCAGTATTTT. This encodes CASRSHSLGGDTQYF.

The sample holds a few counts of this clonotype. The chain has TRBV20-1 and TRBJ1-2; 8 bases fit TRBD1. The CDR3 is 13 amino acids. V was pared by 6 bases and J by 5 bases, with 8 bases of the junction left unmatched. Germline CDR1 and CDR2: DFQATT and SNEGSKA (reference sequence). CDR3: CSAQGQGTYGYTF. CDR3 bases: TGCAGTGCCCAAGGACAGGGTACTTATGGCTACACCTTC.

For this clonotype: Germline is not matched at one junction end, which may reflect a read error. The chain has TRBV10-3 and TRBJ2-2; perhaps TRBD2 as D (5 bases). This CDR3 is 11 amino acids long. Looked up from germline, CDR1 is ENHRY and CDR2 is SYGVKD. CDR3 region: CAITYTGELFF. Written as DNA, the CDR3 is TGTGCCATCACTTACACCGGGGAACTGTTTTTT.

The sample holds a few counts of this clonotype. Germline is not matched at one junction end, which may reflect a read error. This chain connects TRBV28 to TRBJ1-2; no clear D gene. This CDR3 contains 14 residues. CDR1 is MDHEN and CDR2 is SYDVKM in the germline V gene. CDR3 sequence: CPSSRYGDSYSYTF. The CDR3 DNA reads as TGTCCCAGCAGTCGCTACGGAGACTCCTATAGCTACACCTTC.

Points on this clonotype: It may be a read error: a sequence one base away is much more abundant. The rearrangement links TRBV20-1 to TRBJ2-5, with D unclear. V was trimmed by 1 base and J by 4 bases, leaving 10 bases between them. The CDR3 runs 13 residues. Germline CDR1 DFQATT, CDR2 SNEGSKA (reference sequence). The CDR3 here is CSARVPRAETQYF. The CDR3 DNA sequence: TGCAGTGCTAGAGTTCCAAGGGCAGAGACCCAGTACTTC.

Note on this clonotype: The conserved phenylalanine or tryptophan normally closing the CDR3 is absent here, so this likely arose from a read error. The DNA is left out, because the CDR3 cannot be placed on it with certainty; the CDR3 is given as TCRdb lists it. The chain joins TRBV6-1 to TRBJ2-6. The CDR3 region is 16 residues in length, termini included. Germline V lookup: CDR1 MNHNS, CDR2 SASEGT. The chain's CDR3 is CASSAEYSSGANVLNI.

This clonotype was counted ten times or more. CDR3 nucleotides: TGTGCCATCAGTTGGACAGACACAGATACGCAGTATTTT. Its protein is CAISWTDTDTQYF. V is TRBV10-3 and J is TRBJ2-3; maybe TRBD1 (6 bases). Deletions cut 5 bases from V and 2 bases from J, with 8 bases between. The germline V gene has CDR1 ENHRY and CDR2 SYGVKD. The CDR3 sequence is 13 residues long.

The gene calls are TRBV20-1 and TRBJ2-3; the match to TRBD2 covers 8 bases. The CDR3 consists of 15 residues. The germline CDR1 and CDR2 sequences are DFQATT and SNEGSKA (reference sequence). The CDR3 is CSALPGLVSADTQYF. CDR3 sequence (DNA): TGCAGCGCTCTACCGGGACTAGTATCGGCAGATACGCAGTATTTT.

A word on this clonotype: Since a much larger clone is just one base distant, this may be a read error. The chain couples TRBV29-1 to TRBJ1-3; TRBD1 matches at 10 bases. Germline CDR1 and CDR2: SQVTM and ANQGSEA. The CDR3 runs 13 residues. Here the CDR3 DNA reads TGCAGCGTTTCGTGGACAGGGGGAAGCACCATATATTTT. Its protein is CSVSWTGGSTIYF. Combining the CDR3 with reference TRBV29-1 and TRBJ1-3 gives the whole variable domain SAVISQKPSRDICQRGTSLTIQCQVDSQVTMMFWYRQQPGQSLTLIATANQGSEATYESGFVIDKFPISRPNLTFSTLTVSNMSPEDSSIYLCSVSWTGGSTIYFGEGSWLTVV.

As concerns this clonotype: A much larger clone differs from this one at a single base, so this may be a read error. CDR3 region: CASRPEGSQPQHF. The CDR3 DNA reads TGTGCCAGCCGCCCCGAAGGGAGTCAGCCCCAGCATTTT. The chain couples TRBV28 to TRBJ1-5; D unresolved. V lost 8 bases to trimming and J lost 6 bases, with 14 bases between them. The CDR3 is 13 amino acids. Looked up from germline, CDR1 is MDHEN and CDR2 is SYDVKM.